The source of this T cell receptor (beta chain) is a study of B cell selection in AIRE deficiency. CD4+CD127+ cells were sorted as the conventional CD4 T cells. Repertoires were generated with immunoSEQ multiplex PCR, while TCRdb's copy carries only in-frame clones and drops some. The repertoire holds about 27,000 clones, with 95% to 96% as singletons. This clonotype was sampled from a human donor in good health. Sequenced sample: CD4+CD127+ conventional T cells sorted from PBMCs.

CDR3 amino acids: CASSFRVLDIQYF. CDR3 bases: TGTGCCAGCAGCTTTAGAGTATTGGACATTCAGTACTTC. The chain combines TRBV7-8 with TRBJ2-4; D uncertain. Germline CDR1 and CDR2: SGHVS and FQNEAQ. The CDR3 is 13 amino acids. Trimming shortened V by 3 bases and J by 8 bases, and 11 bases separated the two germline ends.